The next 21 T cell receptor beta chains were all read from a single sample in a study of T cell repertoires in cytomegalovirus infection. Each CDR3 protein is one row after TCRdb ran MiXCR on the reads. The sample consists of a few hundred thousand distinct CDR3 sequences, roughly 43% of them appearing once. These TCRs' antigens remain unknown. The sample was cultured PBMCs, taken from culture after CMV antigen stimulation. Receptor source: a human donor in good health (CMV status not recorded). Some clones in this sample may be carry-over from other donors' samples.

This clonotype was detected only a few times. This chain links TRBV7-9 with TRBJ2-7; TRBD2 aligns across 8 bases. CDR1 SEHNR and CDR2 FQNEAQ come from the germline V gene (reference sequence). The CDR3 covers 14 residues. V shed 5 bases, J shed 6 bases, and the junction held 9 bases outside the gene matches. The CDR3 DNA reads as TGTGCCAGCAGCCCTCCGGGACTAGGTGTCGAGCAGTACTTC. Its translation is CASSPPGLGVEQYF.

This clonotype was seen only a few times. The CDR3 is CASSSLGGNQPQHF. The CDR3 nucleotides read TGTGCCAGCAGTAGCTTGGGGGGCAATCAGCCCCAGCATTTT. The chain is built from TRBV27 and TRBJ1-5; D possibly corresponds to TRBD1 (5 bases). Between the trimmed V and J ends, which lost 5 bases and 2 bases, there was a span of 10 bases. Germline values: CDR1 MNHEY, CDR2 SMNVEV (reference sequence). The CDR3 loop spans 14 amino acids.

The rearrangement uses TRBV6-5 and TRBJ2-5; no definite D call. CDR1 is MNHEY and CDR2 is SVGAGI in the germline V gene. V was trimmed by 6 bases and J by 5 bases, leaving 16 bases between them. The CDR3 is made up of 14 amino acids. Here the CDR3 DNA reads TGTGCCAGCAGCCCAATTCGTGGGCGGGAGACCCAGTACTTC. This translates into CASSPIRGRETQYF.

This clonotype was counted between two and nine times. The chain links TRBV11-2 to TRBJ2-5; 10 bases line up with TRBD1. This CDR3 is 15 amino acids long. Germline V CDR1 and CDR2: SGHAT, FQNNGV. J lost 5 bases, V lost 5 bases, and 8 bases had no gene match. For the CDR3, the DNA is TGTGCCAGCAGCCTGGGACAGGGGCTCGGGGAGACCCAGTACTTC. This gives the protein CASSLGQGLGETQYF.

This clonotype has a handful of counts. This sequence joins TRBV7-6 and TRBJ1-1; TRBD1 might be the D (6 bases). CDR3 length equals 16 residues. Germline values: CDR1 SGHVS, CDR2 FNYEAQ. V shed 8 bases and J shed 1 base, with 20 bases lying between them. CDR3 region: CASRAGVVLPNTEAFF. The CDR3 DNA reads as TGTGCCAGCCGCGCAGGGGTCGTGCTGCCGAACACTGAAGCTTTCTTT.

The V call is TRBV3-1, the J call TRBJ2-3, with D possibly being TRBD1 (6 bases). V gave up 0 bases and J gave up 14 bases, with 15 bases separating them. From germline, CDR1 is LGHDT and CDR2 YNNKEL (reference sequence). The CDR3 runs to 13 residues. CDR3 sequence (DNA): TGTGCCAGCAGCCAAGAACCGCCGGGACATCGGTATTTT. It codes for CASSQEPPGHRYF.

This clonotype has just a few counts. This chain connects TRBV7-2 to TRBJ2-5; D remains unclear. The germline V gene encodes CDR1 SGHTA and CDR2 FQGNSA. The CDR3 is 15 amino acids. V lost 1 base to trimming and J lost 1 base, with 10 bases between them. The CDR3, as DNA: TGTGCCAGCAGCTTAGTCGCGGTCAGCCAAGAGACCCAGTACTTC. Amino acid sequence: CASSLVAVSQETQYF.

This clonotype was seen a handful of times. The DNA for the CDR3 is TGTGCCAGCGCGGGGCAGGCCTCAAGCGCGCAGTATTTT. Amino acids: CASAGQASSAQYF. The rearrangement joins TRBV7-9 to TRBJ2-3, with a weak D call TRBD2 (6 bases). Germline CDR1 and CDR2: SEHNR and FQNEAQ (reference sequence). V was trimmed by 8 bases and J by 10 bases, leaving 19 bases between them. The CDR3 is 13 amino acids.

V usage is TRBV7-6 and J usage is TRBJ2-5; 7 bases are a match to TRBD2. The CDR3 has 15 residues. Germline assignment: CDR1 SGHVS and CDR2 FNYEAQ. The junction had 4 bases not matched to a gene; V was cut back by 2 bases and J by 1 base. The CDR3 DNA is TGTGCCAGCAGCTTATGGGCTAGCGGCCAAGAGACCCAGTACTTC. This sequence encodes CASSLWASGQETQYF.

J is TRBJ1-1 and V is TRBV24-1; D is perhaps TRBD1 (5 bases). Germline V CDR1 and CDR2: KGHDR, SFDVKD. V dropped 4 bases and J dropped 2 bases, with 16 bases sitting between them. The CDR3 contains 16 residues. Here the CDR3 reads CATSEPGGGINTEAFF. DNA for the CDR3: TGTGCCACCAGTGAACCGGGGGGTGGGATTAACACTGAAGCTTTCTTT.

There are a few counts of this clonotype. The V call is TRBV12-3 or TRBV12-4, the J call TRBJ2-1; no definite D call. The CDR3 extends over 12 amino acids. V lost 5 bases and J lost 8, with 10 bases in between. The CDR3 sequence: CASSNIVDEQFF. In nucleotides, the CDR3 is TGTGCCAGCAGTAACATAGTAGATGAGCAGTTCTTC.

The chain is built from TRBV12-3 or TRBV12-4 and TRBJ2-5; D call uncertain. The germline V and J ends were trimmed by 2 bases and 0 bases, with 7 bases remaining between them. The CDR3 length is 14 residues. This chain's CDR3 is CASSLNSDQETQYF. For the CDR3, the DNA is TGTGCCAGCAGTTTAAACAGCGACCAAGAGACCCAGTACTTC.

This sequence joins TRBV20-1 and TRBJ2-7, with D perhaps given as TRBD1 or TRBD2 (5 bases each). The CDR3 is made up of 12 amino acids. Germline V gives CDR1 DFQATT, CDR2 SNEGSKA (reference sequence). V was pared by 6 bases and J by 2 bases, with 11 bases between. In DNA, the CDR3 is TGCAGTGCCGGGGCAGACCCCTACGAGCAGTACTTC. Amino acids: CSAGADPYEQYF.

J is TRBJ2-6 and V is TRBV7-9; D is uncertain. This CDR3 is 17 amino acids long. Trimming took 1 base from V and 1 from J, leaving 11 bases between them. The germline V gene encodes CDR1 SEHNR and CDR2 FQNEAQ (reference sequence). The CDR3 spells CASSLDVGPSGANVLTF. The CDR3 bases are TGTGCCAGCAGCTTAGATGTGGGCCCGTCTGGGGCCAACGTCCTGACTTTC. Drawing the rest from reference TRBV7-9 and TRBJ2-6, the complete variable domain is DTGVSQNPRHKITKRGQNVTFRCDPISEHNRLYWYRQTLGQGPEFLTYFQNEAQLEKSRLLSDRFSAERPKGSFSTLEIQRTEQGDSAMYLCASSLDVGPSGANVLTFGAGSRLTVL.

This clonotype has more than one count but fewer than ten. In nucleotides, the CDR3 is TGTGCCAGCAGCTTAAGGACTAGCGGGACCAGCACAGATACGCAGTATTTT. Amino acids: CASSLRTSGTSTDTQYF. V and J are TRBV7-6 and TRBJ2-3; 12 bases align to TRBD2. Looked up from germline, CDR1 is SGHVS and CDR2 is FNYEAQ. The V and J ends lost 2 bases and 0 bases, in that order; junction bases with no gene match: 3. The CDR3 runs 17 residues.

The chain is built from TRBV12-3 or TRBV12-4 and TRBJ2-1, with 7 bases lining up with TRBD2. The V gene end was trimmed by 5 bases and the J gene end by 8 bases; junction bases not matched to a gene: 15. The CDR3 is 16 residues long. In DNA form, the CDR3 reads TGTGCCAGCAGTGGGGGGGATTCGATGGTGGGACATGAGCAGTTCTTC. This encodes CASSGGDSMVGHEQFF.

The table lists this clonotype with a few counts. The chain employs TRBV6-5 and TRBJ2-1; 15 bases fit TRBD2. The CDR3 spans 18 residues. Germline V gene sequence: CDR1 MNHEY, CDR2 SVGAGI. The V gene end was trimmed by 2 bases and the J gene end by 4 bases; junction bases not matched to a gene: 6. This CDR3 reads CASSYPRTSGGGYNEQFF. The CDR3, as DNA: TGTGCCAGCAGTTACCCAAGGACTAGCGGGGGGGGATACAATGAGCAGTTCTTC.

The chain joins TRBV11-2 to TRBJ1-3; D ambiguous. This CDR3 region has 17 residues. Per the germline V gene, CDR1 is SGHAT and CDR2 is FQNNGV. V lost 3 bases and J 0 bases, leaving 15 bases between the germline ends. DNA of the CDR3: TGTGCCAGCAGCTTTTTTTACGGCCCGTACTCTGGAAACACCATATATTTT. This codes for CASSFFYGPYSGNTIYF.

V is TRBV20-1 and J is TRBJ2-5, with 10 bases aligning to TRBD1. V trimming: 5 bases; J trimming: 5 bases; junction bases outside the gene matches: 2. This CDR3 region has 12 residues. CDR1 and CDR2 (germline): DFQATT, SNEGSKA (reference sequence). CDR3 nucleotide sequence: TGCAGTGCTGGGGGACAGGGGGAGACCCAGTACTTC. Its translation is CSAGGQGETQYF.

The chain couples TRBV4-1 to TRBJ2-7, with 10 nucleotides matching TRBD2. Germline CDR1 reads MGHRA; CDR2 reads YSYEKL. The CDR3 length is 17 residues. J lost 2 bases, V lost 1 base, and 8 bases had no gene match. This CDR3 is CASSQVKVAGGAYEQYF. DNA of the CDR3: TGCGCCAGCAGCCAAGTTAAGGTAGCGGGGGGAGCCTACGAGCAGTACTTC.

This clonotype came up a few times. The V gene is TRBV12-3 or TRBV12-4, the J gene TRBJ2-6; D unresolved. V lost 3 bases to trimming and J lost 0 bases, with 6 bases between them. This CDR3 is built from 15 residues. The CDR3 DNA reads as TGTGCCAGCAGTTTCGGTCTCTCTGGGGCCAACGTCCTGACTTTC. Translating it yields CASSFGLSGANVLTF.